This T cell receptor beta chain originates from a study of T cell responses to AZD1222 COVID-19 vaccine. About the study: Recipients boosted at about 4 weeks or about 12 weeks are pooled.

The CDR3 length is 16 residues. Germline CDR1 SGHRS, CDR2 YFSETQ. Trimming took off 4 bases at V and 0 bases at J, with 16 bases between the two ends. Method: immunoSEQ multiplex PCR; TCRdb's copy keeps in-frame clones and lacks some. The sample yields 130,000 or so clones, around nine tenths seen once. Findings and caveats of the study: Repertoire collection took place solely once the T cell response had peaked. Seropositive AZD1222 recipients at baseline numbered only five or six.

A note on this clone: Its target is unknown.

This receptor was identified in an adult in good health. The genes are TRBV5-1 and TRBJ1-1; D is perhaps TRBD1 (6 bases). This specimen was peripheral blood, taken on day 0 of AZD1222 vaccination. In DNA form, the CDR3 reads TGCGCCAGCAGCCCTCTAAAGGACAGAGTGAACACTGAAGCTTTCTTT. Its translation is CASSPLKDRVNTEAFF.